The clone carrying this T cell receptor beta chain was counted ten times or more. Its antigen is unidentified. V shed 0 bases and J shed 1 base, with 10 bases lying between them. Germline-derived CDR1 and CDR2 are SGDLS and YYNGEE. This CDR3 comprises 15 residues. This record belongs to a study of CD8 T cells in ankylosing spondylitis. TCRdb reprocessed the 5' RACE reads with MiXCR, giving one entry per CDR3 protein. This table holds more than 35,000 distinct CDR3 sequences, approximately 2.6% found once. General study points: In ankylosing spondylitis blood, a motif of roughly 8 highly homologous TCR beta variants appeared characteristic. Within matched ankylosing spondylitis synovial fluid, disease-linked clones were reportedly significantly enriched.

The source is a male donor with ankylosing spondylitis or in good health (not recorded which). The V and J genes are TRBV9 and TRBJ1-2; D perhaps matches TRBD1 (6 bases). Sequenced input: blood, either unsorted or a sorted T cell fraction (not recorded which). CDR3 amino acids: CASSVGTADNYGYTF. CDR3 nucleotide sequence: TGTGCCAGCAGCGTAGGGACAGCTGATAACTATGGCTACACCTTC. The whole variable domain, remainder taken from reference TRBV9 and TRBJ1-2, is DSGVTQTPKHLITATGQRVTLRCSPRSGDLSVYWYQQSLDQGLQFLIQYYNGEERAKGNILERFSAQQFPDLHSELNLSSLELGDSALYFCASSVGTADNYGYTFGSGTRLTVV.